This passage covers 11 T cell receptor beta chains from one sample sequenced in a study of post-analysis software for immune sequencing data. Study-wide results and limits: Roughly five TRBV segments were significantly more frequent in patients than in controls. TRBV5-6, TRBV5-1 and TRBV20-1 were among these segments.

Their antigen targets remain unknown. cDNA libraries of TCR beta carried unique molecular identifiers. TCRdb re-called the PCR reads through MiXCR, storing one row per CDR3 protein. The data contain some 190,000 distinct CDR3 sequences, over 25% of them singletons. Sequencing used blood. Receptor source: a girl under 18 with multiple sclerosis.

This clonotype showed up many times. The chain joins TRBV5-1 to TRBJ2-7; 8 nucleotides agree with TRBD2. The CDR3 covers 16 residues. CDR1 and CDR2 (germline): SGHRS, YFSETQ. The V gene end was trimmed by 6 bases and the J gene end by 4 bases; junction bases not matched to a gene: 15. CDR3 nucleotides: TGCGCCAGCACCTCGGGAGGGCAGTCAAAATATTACGAGCAGTACTTC. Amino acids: CASTSGGQSKYYEQYF.

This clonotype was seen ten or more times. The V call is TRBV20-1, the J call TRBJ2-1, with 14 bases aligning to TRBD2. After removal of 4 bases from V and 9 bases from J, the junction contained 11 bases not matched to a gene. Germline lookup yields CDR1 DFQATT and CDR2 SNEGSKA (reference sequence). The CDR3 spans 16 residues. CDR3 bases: TGCAGTGCTAAACGGTCCGGGACTAGCGGGAGAGGTGAGCAGTTCTTC. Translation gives CSAKRSGTSGRGEQFF.

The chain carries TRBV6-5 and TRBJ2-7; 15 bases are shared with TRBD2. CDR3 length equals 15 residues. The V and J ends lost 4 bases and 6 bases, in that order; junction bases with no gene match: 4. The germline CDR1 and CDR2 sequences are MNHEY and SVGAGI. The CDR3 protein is CASSSGTSGRSEQYF. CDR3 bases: TGTGCCAGCAGTTCTGGGACTAGCGGGAGGAGCGAGCAGTACTTC.

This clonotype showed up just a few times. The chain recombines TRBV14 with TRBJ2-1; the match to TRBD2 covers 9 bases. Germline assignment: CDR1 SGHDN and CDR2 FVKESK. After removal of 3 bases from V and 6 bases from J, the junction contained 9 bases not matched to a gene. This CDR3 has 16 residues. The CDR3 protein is CASSHRRLAGTNEQFF. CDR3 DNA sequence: TGTGCCAGCAGCCACAGGCGGCTAGCGGGGACCAATGAGCAGTTCTTC.

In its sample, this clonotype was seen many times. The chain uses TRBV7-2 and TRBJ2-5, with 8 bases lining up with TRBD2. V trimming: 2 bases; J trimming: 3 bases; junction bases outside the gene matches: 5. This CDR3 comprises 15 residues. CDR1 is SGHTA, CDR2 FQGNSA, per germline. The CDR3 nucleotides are TGTGCCAGCAGCTTAATGGGTAGCGGGGAAGAGACCCAGTACTTC. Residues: CASSLMGSGEETQYF.

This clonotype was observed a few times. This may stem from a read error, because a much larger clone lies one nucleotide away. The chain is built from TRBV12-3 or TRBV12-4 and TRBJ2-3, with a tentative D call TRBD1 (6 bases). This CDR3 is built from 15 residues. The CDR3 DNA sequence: TGTGCCAGCAGTACGCAGGGGACCAGCACAGATGCGCAGTATTTT. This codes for CASSTQGTSTDAQYF.

In nucleotides, the CDR3 is TGTGCCAGCAGCTTATTGGAAAAGCCTGGGGGCTACACCTTC. Translation gives CASSLLEKPGGYTF. The chain combines TRBV7-9 with TRBJ1-2, with D unresolved. From germline, CDR1 is SEHNR and CDR2 FQNEAQ (reference sequence). V lost 2 bases, J lost 8 bases, and 15 bases lay in between. The CDR3 contains 14 residues.

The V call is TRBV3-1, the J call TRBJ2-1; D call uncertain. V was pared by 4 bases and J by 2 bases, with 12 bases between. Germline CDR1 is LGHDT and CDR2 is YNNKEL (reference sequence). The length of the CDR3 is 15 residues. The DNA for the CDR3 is TGTGCCAGCAGCCCCCTACAGAGACCCTACAATGAGCAGTTCTTC. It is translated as CASSPLQRPYNEQFF.

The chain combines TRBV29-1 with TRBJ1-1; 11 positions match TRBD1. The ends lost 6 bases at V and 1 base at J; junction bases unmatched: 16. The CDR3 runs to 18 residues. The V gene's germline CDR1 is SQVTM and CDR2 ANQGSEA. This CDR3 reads CSVALRTGGFGANTEAFF. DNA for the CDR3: TGCAGCGTGGCCCTTAGGACAGGGGGCTTTGGAGCGAACACTGAAGCTTTCTTT.

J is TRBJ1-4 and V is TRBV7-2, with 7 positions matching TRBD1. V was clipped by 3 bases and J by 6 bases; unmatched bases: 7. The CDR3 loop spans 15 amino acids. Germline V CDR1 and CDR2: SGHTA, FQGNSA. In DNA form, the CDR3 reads TGTGCCAGCAGCTTTATTTCCGGGACAGATGAAAAACTGTTTTTT. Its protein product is CASSFISGTDEKLFF.

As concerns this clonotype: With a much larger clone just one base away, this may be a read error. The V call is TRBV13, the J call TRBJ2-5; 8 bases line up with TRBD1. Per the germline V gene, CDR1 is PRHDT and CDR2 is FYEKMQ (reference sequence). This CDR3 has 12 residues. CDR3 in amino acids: CVSSRDRETQYF. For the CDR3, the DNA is TGTGTCAGCAGCCGGGACAGGGAGACCCAGTACTTC.